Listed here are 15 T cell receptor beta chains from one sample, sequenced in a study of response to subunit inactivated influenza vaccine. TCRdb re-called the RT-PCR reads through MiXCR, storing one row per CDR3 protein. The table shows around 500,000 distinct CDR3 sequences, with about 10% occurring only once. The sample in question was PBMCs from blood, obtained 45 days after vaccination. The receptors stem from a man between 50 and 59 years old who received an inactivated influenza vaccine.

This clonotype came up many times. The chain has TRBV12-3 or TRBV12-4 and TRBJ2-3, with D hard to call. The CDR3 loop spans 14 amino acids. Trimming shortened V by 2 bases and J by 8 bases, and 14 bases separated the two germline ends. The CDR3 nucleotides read TGTGCCAGCAGTTTATTGTATCCCCTGGCTACGCAGTATTTT. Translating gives CASSLLYPLATQYF.

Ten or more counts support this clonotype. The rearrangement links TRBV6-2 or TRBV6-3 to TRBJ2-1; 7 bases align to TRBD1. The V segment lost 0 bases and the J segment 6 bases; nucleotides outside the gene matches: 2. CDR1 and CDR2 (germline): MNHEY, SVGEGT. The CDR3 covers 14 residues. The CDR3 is CASSYSGGPNEQFF. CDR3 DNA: TGTGCCAGCAGTTACTCAGGGGGCCCCAATGAGCAGTTCTTC.

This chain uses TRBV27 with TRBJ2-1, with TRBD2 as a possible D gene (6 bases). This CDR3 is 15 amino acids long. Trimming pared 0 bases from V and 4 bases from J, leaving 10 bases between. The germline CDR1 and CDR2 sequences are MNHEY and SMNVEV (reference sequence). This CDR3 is CASSLSGDLYNEQFF. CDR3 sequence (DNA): TGTGCCAGCAGTTTATCGGGGGACTTATACAATGAGCAGTTCTTC.

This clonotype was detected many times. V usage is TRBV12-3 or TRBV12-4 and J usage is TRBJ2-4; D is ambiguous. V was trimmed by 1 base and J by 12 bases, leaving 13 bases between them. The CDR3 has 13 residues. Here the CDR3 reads CASSLGQTINQYF. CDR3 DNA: TGTGCCAGCAGTTTAGGGCAGACCATTAATCAGTACTTC.

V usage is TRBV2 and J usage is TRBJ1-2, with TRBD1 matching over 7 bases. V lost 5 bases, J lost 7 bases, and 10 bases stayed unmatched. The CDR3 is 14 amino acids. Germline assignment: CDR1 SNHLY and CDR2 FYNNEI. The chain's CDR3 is CASSTRDSGIGYTF. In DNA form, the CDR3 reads TGTGCCAGCAGTACGAGGGACAGTGGAATTGGCTACACCTTC.

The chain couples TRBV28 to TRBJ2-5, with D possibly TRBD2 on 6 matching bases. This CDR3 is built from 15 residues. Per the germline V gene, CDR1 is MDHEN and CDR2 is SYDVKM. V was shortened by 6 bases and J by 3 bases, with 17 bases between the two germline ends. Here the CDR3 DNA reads TGTGCCAGCAGCAGCCCTAGGGACTCCGAAGAGACCCAGTACTTC. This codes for CASSSPRDSEETQYF.

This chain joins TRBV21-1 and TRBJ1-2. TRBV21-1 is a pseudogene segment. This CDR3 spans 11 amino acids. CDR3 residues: CASGRDYGYTF. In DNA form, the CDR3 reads TGTGCCAGCGGCAGGGACTATGGCTACACCTTC.

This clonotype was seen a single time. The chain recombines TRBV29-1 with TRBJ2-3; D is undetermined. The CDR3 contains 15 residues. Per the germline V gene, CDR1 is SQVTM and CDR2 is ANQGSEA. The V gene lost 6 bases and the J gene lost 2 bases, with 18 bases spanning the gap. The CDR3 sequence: CSVAPGQGFTDTQYF. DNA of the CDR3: TGCAGCGTCGCCCCCGGCCAAGGATTCACAGATACGCAGTATTTT.

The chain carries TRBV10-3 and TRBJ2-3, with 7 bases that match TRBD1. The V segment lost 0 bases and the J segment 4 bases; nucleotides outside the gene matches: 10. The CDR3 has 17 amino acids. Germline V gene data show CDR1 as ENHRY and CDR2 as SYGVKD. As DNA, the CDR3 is TGTGCCATCAGTGAGTCGAAAGAGACAGGGTTGCCAGATACGCAGTATTTT. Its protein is CAISESKETGLPDTQYF.

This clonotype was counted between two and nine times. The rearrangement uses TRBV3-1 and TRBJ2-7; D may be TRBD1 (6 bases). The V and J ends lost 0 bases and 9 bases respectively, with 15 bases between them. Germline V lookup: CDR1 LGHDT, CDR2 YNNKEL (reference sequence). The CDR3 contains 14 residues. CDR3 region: CASSQDRGQWGQYF. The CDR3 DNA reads TGTGCCAGCAGCCAAGATCGCGGACAGTGGGGGCAGTACTTC.

CDR3 protein: CASSSPGGSSNEQFF. Here the CDR3 DNA reads TGTGCCAGCAGTTCCCCAGGGGGCAGCTCCAATGAGCAGTTCTTC. V is TRBV28 and J is TRBJ2-1; 8 bases line up with TRBD1. Losses at the gene ends were 4 bases for V and 6 bases for J; bases not matched to a gene: 8. The length of the CDR3 is 15 residues. Germline CDR1 is MDHEN and CDR2 is SYDVKM.

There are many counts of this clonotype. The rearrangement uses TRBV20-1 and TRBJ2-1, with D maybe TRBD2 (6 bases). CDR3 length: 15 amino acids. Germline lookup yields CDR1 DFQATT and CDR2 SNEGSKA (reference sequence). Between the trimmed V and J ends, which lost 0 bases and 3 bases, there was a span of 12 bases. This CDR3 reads CSARERRGLYNEQFF. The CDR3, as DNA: TGCAGTGCTAGAGAAAGGCGGGGACTCTACAATGAGCAGTTCTTC.

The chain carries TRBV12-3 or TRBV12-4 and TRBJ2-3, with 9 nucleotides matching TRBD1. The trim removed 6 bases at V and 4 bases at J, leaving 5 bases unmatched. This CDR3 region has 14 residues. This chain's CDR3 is CASRYRGLADTQYF. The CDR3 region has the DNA TGTGCCAGCAGATACAGGGGGCTGGCAGATACGCAGTATTTT.

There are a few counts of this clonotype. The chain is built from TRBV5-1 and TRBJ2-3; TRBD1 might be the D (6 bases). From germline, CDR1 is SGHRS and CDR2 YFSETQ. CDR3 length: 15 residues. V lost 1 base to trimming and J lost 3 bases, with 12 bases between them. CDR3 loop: CASSLPLQGTDTQYF. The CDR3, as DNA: TGCGCCAGCAGCTTGCCCCTCCAGGGGACAGATACGCAGTATTTT.

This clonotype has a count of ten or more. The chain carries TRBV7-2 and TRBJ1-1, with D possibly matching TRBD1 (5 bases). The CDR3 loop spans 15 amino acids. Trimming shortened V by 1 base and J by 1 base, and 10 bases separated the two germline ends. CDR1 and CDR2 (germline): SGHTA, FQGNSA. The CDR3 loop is CASSLVQGKNTEAFF. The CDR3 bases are TGTGCCAGCAGCTTAGTCCAGGGCAAGAACACTGAAGCTTTCTTT.